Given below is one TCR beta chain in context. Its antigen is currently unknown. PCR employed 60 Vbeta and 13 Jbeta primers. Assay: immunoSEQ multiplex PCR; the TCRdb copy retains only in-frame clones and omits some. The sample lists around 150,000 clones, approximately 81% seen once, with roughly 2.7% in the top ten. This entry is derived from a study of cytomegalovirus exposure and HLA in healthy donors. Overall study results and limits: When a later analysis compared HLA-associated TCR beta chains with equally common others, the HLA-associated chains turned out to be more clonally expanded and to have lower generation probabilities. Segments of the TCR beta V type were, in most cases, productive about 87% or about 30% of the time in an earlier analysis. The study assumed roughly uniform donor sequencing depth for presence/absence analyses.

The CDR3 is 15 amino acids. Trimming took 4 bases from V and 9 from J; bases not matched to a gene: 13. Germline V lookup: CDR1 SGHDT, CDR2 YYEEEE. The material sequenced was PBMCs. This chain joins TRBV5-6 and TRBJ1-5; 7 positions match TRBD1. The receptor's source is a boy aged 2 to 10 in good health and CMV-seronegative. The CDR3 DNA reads TGTGCCAGCAGCCGAAGGACAGGCGGAGATGGGCCCCAGCATTTT. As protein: CASSRRTGGDGPQHF.